Listed below are T cell receptor beta chains from one sample, sequenced in a study of T-cell memory formation after mild COVID-19. TCRdb passed the 5' RACE reads through MiXCR, listing each CDR3 protein once. Here the sample spans about 110,000 distinct CDR3 sequences, about an eighth being singletons. Sequenced: PBMCs or a T cell subset sorted from them (not recorded which). The origin of the receptors is a man aged 18 to 35 who had mild COVID-19 (a few samples of this study predate the infection). Cell type and time point are not known. Each CDR3 is given with its conserved first and last residue. D genes are given only for firm matches. Rows give clone size only sometimes, using once, few, many, or a class for an expanded clone.

d_call: NA; j_call: TRBJ2-1; clone_size: NA; v_call: TRBV6-6; cdr3_nt: TGTGCCAGTAACTGGGGGGAGTACAATGAGCAGTTCTTC; cdr3_aa: CASNWGEYNEQFF
d_call: TRBD1; j_call: TRBJ1-1; clone_size: few; v_call: TRBV9; cdr3_nt: TGTGCCAGCAGCGTAGCTGGCTCAGGGGGTGAAGTCCCCTCGTTT; cdr3_aa: CASSVAGSGGEVPSF
d_call: NA; j_call: TRBJ2-2; clone_size: NA; v_call: TRBV7-9; cdr3_nt: TGTGCCAGCAGCCTTACCACCGGGACGTCGAACACCGGGGAGCTGTTTTTT; cdr3_aa: CASSLTTGTSNTGELFF
d_call: TRBD1; j_call: TRBJ1-1; clone_size: NA; v_call: TRBV4-3; cdr3_nt: TGCGCCAGCAGCCGAATGGACAGGGCCAGAGGGAACACTGAAGCTTTCTTT; cdr3_aa: CASSRMDRARGNTEAFF
d_call: NA; j_call: TRBJ2-3; clone_size: few; v_call: TRBV29-1; cdr3_nt: TGCAGCGTTGAACGGACAAACACAGATACGCAGTATTTT; cdr3_aa: CSVERTNTDTQYF
d_call: TRBD1; j_call: TRBJ2-7; clone_size: NA; v_call: TRBV7-6; cdr3_nt: TGTGCCAGCAGCCCCGGGACAGCGTCGATTTACGAGCAGTACTTC; cdr3_aa: CASSPGTASIYEQYF
d_call: NA; j_call: TRBJ2-7; clone_size: few; v_call: TRBV11-2; cdr3_nt: TGTGCCAGCAGCCGGTCCTCCAGGGGCGAGCAGTACTTC; cdr3_aa: CASSRSSRGEQYF
d_call: NA; j_call: TRBJ1-2; clone_size: few; v_call: TRBV4-1; cdr3_nt: TGCGCCAGCAGCCTCCCTACCGACTATGGCTACACCTTC; cdr3_aa: CASSLPTDYGYTF
d_call: NA; j_call: TRBJ2-3; clone_size: NA; v_call: TRBV7-9; cdr3_nt: TGTGCCAGCAGCCCCGGGACACCTATCACAGATACGCAGTATTTT; cdr3_aa: CASSPGTPITDTQYF
d_call: NA; j_call: TRBJ1-1; clone_size: few; v_call: TRBV12-3/TRBV12-4; cdr3_nt: TGTGCCAGCGCCGCTCCATACGGTGAAGCTTTCTTT; cdr3_aa: CASAAPYGEAFF
d_call: NA; j_call: TRBJ2-1; clone_size: NA; v_call: TRBV18; cdr3_nt: TGTGCCAGCTCACCACCGGGGGCCTCGGATGAGCAGTTCTTC; cdr3_aa: CASSPPGASDEQFF